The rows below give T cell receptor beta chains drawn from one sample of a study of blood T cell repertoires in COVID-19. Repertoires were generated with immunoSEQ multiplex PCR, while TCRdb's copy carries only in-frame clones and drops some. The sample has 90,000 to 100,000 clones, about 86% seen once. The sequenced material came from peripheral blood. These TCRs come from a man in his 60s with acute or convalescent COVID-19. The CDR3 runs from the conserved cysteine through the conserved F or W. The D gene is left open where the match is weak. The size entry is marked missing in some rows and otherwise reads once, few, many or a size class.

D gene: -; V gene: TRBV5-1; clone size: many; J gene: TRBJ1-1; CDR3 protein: CASSLDSLQEAFF; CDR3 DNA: TGCGCCAGCAGCTTGGACTCTCTCCAAGAAGCTTTCTTT
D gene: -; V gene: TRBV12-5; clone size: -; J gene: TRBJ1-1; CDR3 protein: CGSQQLMNTEAFF; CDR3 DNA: TGTGGGTCCCAACAATTAATGAACACTGAAGCTTTCTTT
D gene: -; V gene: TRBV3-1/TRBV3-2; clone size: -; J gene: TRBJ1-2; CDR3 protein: CASSRRTVNYGYTF; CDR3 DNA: TGTGCCAGCAGCCGGCGGACAGTTAACTATGGCTACACCTTC
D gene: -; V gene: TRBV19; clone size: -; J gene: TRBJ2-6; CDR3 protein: CASSSQGASGANVLTF; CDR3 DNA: TGTGCCAGTAGTAGTCAGGGTGCCTCTGGGGCCAACGTCCTGACTTTC
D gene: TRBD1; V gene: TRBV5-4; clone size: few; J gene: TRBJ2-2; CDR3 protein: CASSLQGYVTGELFF; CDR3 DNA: TGTGCCAGCAGCTTACAGGGGTATGTCACCGGGGAGCTGTTTTTT
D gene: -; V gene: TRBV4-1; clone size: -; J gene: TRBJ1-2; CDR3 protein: CASSQVALVGLGDGYTF; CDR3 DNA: TGCGCCAGCAGCCAAGTCGCCCTGGTGGGTTTAGGGGATGGCTACACCTTC
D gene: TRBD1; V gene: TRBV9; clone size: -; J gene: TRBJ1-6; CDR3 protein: CASSVSETGASINSPLHF; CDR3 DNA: TGTGCCAGCAGCGTATCCGAAACAGGGGCGTCCATTAATTCACCCCTCCACTTT
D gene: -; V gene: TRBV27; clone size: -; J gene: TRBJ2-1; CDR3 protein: CASSPRAYNEQFF; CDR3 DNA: TGTGCCAGCAGTCCACGGGCCTACAATGAGCAGTTCTTC
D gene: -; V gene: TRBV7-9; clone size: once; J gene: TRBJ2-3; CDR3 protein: CASSPHTDTQYF; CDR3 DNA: TGTGCCAGCAGCCCCCACACAGATACGCAGTATTTT
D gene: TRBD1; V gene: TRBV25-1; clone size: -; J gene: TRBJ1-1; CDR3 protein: CASSGALQGAGVNTEAFF; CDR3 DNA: TGTGCCAGCAGTGGGGCCTTACAGGGGGCAGGGGTGAACACTGAAGCTTTCTTT
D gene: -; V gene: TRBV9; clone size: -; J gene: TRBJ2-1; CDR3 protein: CASSETGTLNNEQFF; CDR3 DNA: TGTGCCAGCAGCGAGACCGGGACATTGAACAATGAGCAGTTCTTC
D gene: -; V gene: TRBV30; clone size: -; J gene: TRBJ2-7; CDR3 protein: CAWKGRTGVYEQYF; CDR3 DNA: TGTGCCTGGAAGGGGAGAACGGGGGTATACGAGCAGTACTTC
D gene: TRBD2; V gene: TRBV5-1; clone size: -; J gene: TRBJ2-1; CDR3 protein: CASSLDSLGLAGRAFSYNEQFF; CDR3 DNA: TGCGCCAGCAGCTTGGATTCCCTCGGACTAGCGGGCCGCGCCTTCTCCTACAATGAGCAGTTCTTC
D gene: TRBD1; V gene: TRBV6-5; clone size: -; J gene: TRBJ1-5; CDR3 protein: CASNIQGDQPQHF; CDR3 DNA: TGTGCCAGCAATATCCAGGGGGATCAGCCCCAGCATTTT
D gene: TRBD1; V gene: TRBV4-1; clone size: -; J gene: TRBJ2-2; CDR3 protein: CASSRDRGQDTGELFF; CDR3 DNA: TGCGCCAGCAGCCGTGACAGGGGGCAGGACACCGGGGAGCTGTTTTTT
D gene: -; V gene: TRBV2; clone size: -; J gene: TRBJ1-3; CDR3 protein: CASSGREDTIYF; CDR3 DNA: TGTGCCAGCAGTGGCAGGGAGGACACCATATATTTT
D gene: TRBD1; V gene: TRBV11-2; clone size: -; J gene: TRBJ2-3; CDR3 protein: CASSWGQGSTDTQYF; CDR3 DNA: TGTGCCAGCAGCTGGGGACAGGGGAGCACAGATACGCAGTATTTT
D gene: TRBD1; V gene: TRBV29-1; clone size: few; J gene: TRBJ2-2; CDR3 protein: CSVSRGPGTGELFF; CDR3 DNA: TGCAGCGTGAGCAGGGGGCCTGGCACCGGGGAGCTGTTTTTT
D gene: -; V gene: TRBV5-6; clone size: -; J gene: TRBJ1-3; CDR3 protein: CASIGLNSGNTIYF; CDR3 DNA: TGTGCCAGCATAGGACTGAACTCTGGAAACACCATATATTTT
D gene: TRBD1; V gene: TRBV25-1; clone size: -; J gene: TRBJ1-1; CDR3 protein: CATAAQGQGKNTEAFF; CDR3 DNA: TGTGCCACCGCTGCCCAAGGACAGGGGAAGAACACTGAAGCTTTCTTT
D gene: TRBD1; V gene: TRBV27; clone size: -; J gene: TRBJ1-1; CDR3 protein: CASRNYRGRAGGTEAFF; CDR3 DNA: TGTGCCAGCAGGAACTACAGGGGGCGCGCCGGGGGCACTGAAGCTTTCTTT
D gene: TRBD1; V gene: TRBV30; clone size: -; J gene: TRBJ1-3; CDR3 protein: CAWKDRGAGNTIYF; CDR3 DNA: TGTGCCTGGAAGGACAGGGGCGCTGGAAACACCATATATTTT
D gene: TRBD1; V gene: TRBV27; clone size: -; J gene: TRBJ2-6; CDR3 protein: CASSSTGAGANVLTF; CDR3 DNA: TGTGCCAGCAGTTCCACAGGGGCTGGGGCCAACGTCCTGACTTTC
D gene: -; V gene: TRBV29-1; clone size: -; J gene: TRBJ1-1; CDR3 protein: CSVVVGENTEAFF; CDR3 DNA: TGCAGCGTTGTGGTAGGGGAGAACACTGAAGCTTTCTTT
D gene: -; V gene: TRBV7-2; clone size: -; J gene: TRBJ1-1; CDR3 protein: CASSTYRVDTEAFF; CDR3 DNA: TGTGCCAGCAGCACATACAGGGTGGACACTGAAGCTTTCTTT
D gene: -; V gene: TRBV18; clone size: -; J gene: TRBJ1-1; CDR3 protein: CASSPLRGEAFF; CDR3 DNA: TGTGCCAGCTCACCGCTCCGGGGTGAAGCTTTCTTT
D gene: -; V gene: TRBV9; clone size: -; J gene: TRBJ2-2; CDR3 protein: CASSVSQGVGELFF; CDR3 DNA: TGTGCCAGCAGCGTATCCCAGGGCGTCGGGGAGCTGTTTTTT
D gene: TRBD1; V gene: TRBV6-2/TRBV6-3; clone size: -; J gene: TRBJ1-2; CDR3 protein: CASSYKTGGNGYTF; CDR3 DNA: TGTGCCAGCAGTTACAAGACAGGGGGCAATGGCTACACCTTC
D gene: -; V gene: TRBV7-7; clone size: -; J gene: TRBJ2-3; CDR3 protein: CASSLGVNPTRDTQYF; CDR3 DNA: TGTGCCAGCAGCTTAGGAGTCAACCCCACGCGGGATACGCAGTATTTT
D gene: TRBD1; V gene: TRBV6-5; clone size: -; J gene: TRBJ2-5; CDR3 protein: CASRIQGAGETQYF; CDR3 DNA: TGTGCCAGTCGAATACAGGGGGCAGGGGAGACCCAGTACTTC
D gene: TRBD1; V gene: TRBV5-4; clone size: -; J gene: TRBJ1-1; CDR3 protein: CASSRARGQPMNTEAFF; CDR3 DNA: TGTGCCAGCAGCCGCGCGAGGGGACAGCCTATGAACACTGAAGCTTTCTTT
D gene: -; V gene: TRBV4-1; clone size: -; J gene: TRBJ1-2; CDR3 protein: CASSQEGAVNYGYTF; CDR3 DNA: TGCGCCAGCAGCCAAGAAGGAGCCGTTAACTATGGCTACACCTTC
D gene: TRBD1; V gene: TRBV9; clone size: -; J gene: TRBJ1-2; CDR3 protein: CASSVSGTGDSGGYTF; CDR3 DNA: TGTGCCAGCAGCGTGTCCGGGACAGGAGACTCGGGTGGCTACACCTTC